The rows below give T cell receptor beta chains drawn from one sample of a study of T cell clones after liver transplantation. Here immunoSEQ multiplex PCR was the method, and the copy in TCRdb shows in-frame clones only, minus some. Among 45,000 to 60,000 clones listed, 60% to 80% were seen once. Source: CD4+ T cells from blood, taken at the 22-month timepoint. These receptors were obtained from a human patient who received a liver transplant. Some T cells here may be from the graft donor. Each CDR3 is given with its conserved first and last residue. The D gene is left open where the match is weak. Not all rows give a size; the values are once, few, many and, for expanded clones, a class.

CDR3nt: TGTGCCAGCAGTTTCCGGGGAGACATTCAGTACTTC
CDR3aa: CASSFRGDIQYF
d_gene: .
j_gene: TRBJ2-4
abundance: few
v_gene: TRBV27

CDR3nt: TGTGCCAGCAGCTCAGGGACTAGCGGGGGGAAAAGTGAGCAGTTCTTC
CDR3aa: CASSSGTSGGKSEQFF
d_gene: TRBD2
j_gene: TRBJ2-1
abundance: .
v_gene: TRBV11-3

CDR3nt: TGTGCCAGCAGCTTAGGGGCAGCAGAACAGCCCCAGCATTTT
CDR3aa: CASSLGAAEQPQHF
d_gene: .
j_gene: TRBJ1-5
abundance: few
v_gene: TRBV7-9

CDR3nt: TGCAGCTACAAACACTACGAGCAGTACTTC
CDR3aa: CSYKHYEQYF
d_gene: .
j_gene: TRBJ2-7
abundance: .
v_gene: TRBV29-1

CDR3nt: TGTGCCAGCAGGCAAATGGGAGGGACCGGGGAGCTGTTTTTT
CDR3aa: CASRQMGGTGELFF
d_gene: TRBD2
j_gene: TRBJ2-2
abundance: medium-sized
v_gene: TRBV7-9

CDR3nt: TGTGCCAGTCGCGGGACTAGCGGGGGGGACAATGAGCAGTTCTTC
CDR3aa: CASRGTSGGDNEQFF
d_gene: TRBD2
j_gene: TRBJ2-1
abundance: .
v_gene: TRBV25-1

CDR3nt: TGTGCCAGCAGTGAGACGGAGGGAGGAACTGAAGCTTTCTTT
CDR3aa: CASSETEGGTEAFF
d_gene: .
j_gene: TRBJ1-1
abundance: .
v_gene: TRBV2

CDR3nt: TGTGCCAGCAGTCAACAGGGGAAGACCAATGAGCAGTTCTTC
CDR3aa: CASSQQGKTNEQFF
d_gene: TRBD1
j_gene: TRBJ2-1
abundance: .
v_gene: TRBV5-4

CDR3nt: TGTGCCAGCACCATAAGCGGGGGGGTCAACGTCCTGACTTTC
CDR3aa: CASTISGGVNVLTF
d_gene: TRBD2
j_gene: TRBJ2-6
abundance: .
v_gene: TRBV7-9

CDR3nt: TGTGCCAGCAGCTCTACCCTTGACACTGAAGCTTTCTTT
CDR3aa: CASSSTLDTEAFF
d_gene: .
j_gene: TRBJ1-1
abundance: .
v_gene: TRBV7-8

CDR3nt: TGTGCCAGCAGTCCAATGGGGACAGCGTACTATAATTCACCCCTCCACTTT
CDR3aa: CASSPMGTAYYNSPLHF
d_gene: TRBD1
j_gene: TRBJ1-6
abundance: few
v_gene: TRBV28

CDR3nt: TGTGCCAGCAGCTCTGCCAGGGGGCGCGGAGATACGCAGTATTTT
CDR3aa: CASSSARGRGDTQYF
d_gene: TRBD1
j_gene: TRBJ2-3
abundance: .
v_gene: TRBV5-4

CDR3nt: TGTGCCAGCTCACCCGCCGTGGCGGGGGGTTCCTACAATGAGCAGTTCTTC
CDR3aa: CASSPAVAGGSYNEQFF
d_gene: TRBD2
j_gene: TRBJ2-1
abundance: .
v_gene: TRBV18

CDR3nt: TGTGCCAGCTCACCAAGGGGAGATCAGCCCCAGCATTTT
CDR3aa: CASSPRGDQPQHF
d_gene: .
j_gene: TRBJ1-5
abundance: .
v_gene: TRBV18

CDR3nt: TGTGCCAGCACCCCCGCAGGGGAGGGCCATGGCTACACCTTC
CDR3aa: CASTPAGEGHGYTF
d_gene: .
j_gene: TRBJ1-2
abundance: .
v_gene: TRBV16

CDR3nt: TGTGCCAGCAGGCCGGGACAGGCCACTGAAGCTTTCTTT
CDR3aa: CASRPGQATEAFF
d_gene: TRBD1
j_gene: TRBJ1-1
abundance: .
v_gene: TRBV9

CDR3nt: TGTGCCAGCAGCTTAGGGGGGACGGAGAACACTGAAGCTTTCTTT
CDR3aa: CASSLGGTENTEAFF
d_gene: .
j_gene: TRBJ1-1
abundance: .
v_gene: TRBV7-6

CDR3nt: TGCAGCGCAGACAGGGGACGCGAGCAGTACTTC
CDR3aa: CSADRGREQYF
d_gene: TRBD1
j_gene: TRBJ2-7
abundance: few
v_gene: TRBV20-1

CDR3nt: TGTGCCAGCAGCCATGCGCCGGGGGGGCAAGGGTCTGGAGGCTACACCTTC
CDR3aa: CASSHAPGGQGSGGYTF
d_gene: .
j_gene: TRBJ1-2
abundance: .
v_gene: TRBV7-6

CDR3nt: TGTGCCATCAGTGAGTCGGGACAGGGGACTGAGCAGTTCTTC
CDR3aa: CAISESGQGTEQFF
d_gene: TRBD1
j_gene: TRBJ2-1
abundance: .
v_gene: TRBV10-3

CDR3nt: TGTGCCAGCGCCCAGAGTTGGGAGCAGTACTTC
CDR3aa: CASAQSWEQYF
d_gene: .
j_gene: TRBJ2-7
abundance: .
v_gene: TRBV11-2

CDR3nt: TGTGCCACCAGCAGGGCCCCTAATGAAAAACTGTTTTTT
CDR3aa: CATSRAPNEKLFF
d_gene: .
j_gene: TRBJ1-4
abundance: .
v_gene: TRBV15

CDR3nt: TGTGCCAGCAGTTCGCTGGCAGCACTCACTGAAGCTTTCTTT
CDR3aa: CASSSLAALTEAFF
d_gene: .
j_gene: TRBJ1-1
abundance: medium-sized
v_gene: TRBV2

CDR3nt: TGTGCCAGCAGCCCCCGGACAGTCTCCTACGAGCAGTACTTC
CDR3aa: CASSPRTVSYEQYF
d_gene: .
j_gene: TRBJ2-7
abundance: few
v_gene: TRBV11-3

CDR3nt: TGTGCCAGCCAGGGGGCGGACAGTCTAACCTACGAGCAGTACTTC
CDR3aa: CASQGADSLTYEQYF
d_gene: TRBD1
j_gene: TRBJ2-7
abundance: .
v_gene: TRBV6-5

CDR3nt: TGTGCCAGCAGTGAAAACAGGGTTTACGAGCAGTACTTC
CDR3aa: CASSENRVYEQYF
d_gene: .
j_gene: TRBJ2-7
abundance: .
v_gene: TRBV6-1

CDR3nt: TGTGCCAGTAGGAGGGGAGCCTATGGCTACACCTTC
CDR3aa: CASRRGAYGYTF
d_gene: .
j_gene: TRBJ1-2
abundance: .
v_gene: TRBV19

CDR3nt: TGTGCCAGCAGCCCCATACAGGGGTACGAGCAGTACTTC
CDR3aa: CASSPIQGYEQYF
d_gene: TRBD1
j_gene: TRBJ2-7
abundance: .
v_gene: TRBV7-2

CDR3nt: TGTGCCAGCAGCTCACCACAGGGCTACAATGAGCAGTTCTTC
CDR3aa: CASSSPQGYNEQFF
d_gene: .
j_gene: TRBJ2-1
abundance: .
v_gene: TRBV5-4

CDR3nt: TGCGCCAGCAGCTTGGGCCTGGGGCTCGAGCAGTACTTC
CDR3aa: CASSLGLGLEQYF
d_gene: .
j_gene: TRBJ2-7
abundance: .
v_gene: TRBV5-1

CDR3nt: TGTGCCAGCAGCCGATTCCGTTCGGATGAGCAGTTCTTC
CDR3aa: CASSRFRSDEQFF
d_gene: .
j_gene: TRBJ2-1
abundance: .
v_gene: TRBV7-6